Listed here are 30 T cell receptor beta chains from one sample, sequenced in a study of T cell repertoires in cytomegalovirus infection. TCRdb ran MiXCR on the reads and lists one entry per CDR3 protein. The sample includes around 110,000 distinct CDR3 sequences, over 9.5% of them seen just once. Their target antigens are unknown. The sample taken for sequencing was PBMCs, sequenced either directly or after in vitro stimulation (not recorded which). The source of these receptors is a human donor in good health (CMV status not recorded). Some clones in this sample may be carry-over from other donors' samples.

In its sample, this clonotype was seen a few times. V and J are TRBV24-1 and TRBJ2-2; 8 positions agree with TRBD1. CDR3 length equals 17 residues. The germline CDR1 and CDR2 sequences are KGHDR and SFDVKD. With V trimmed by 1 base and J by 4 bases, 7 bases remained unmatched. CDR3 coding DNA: TGTGCCACCAGTGATTTACGACAGGGGTCGGGCACCGGGGAGCTGTTTTTT. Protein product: CATSDLRQGSGTGELFF.

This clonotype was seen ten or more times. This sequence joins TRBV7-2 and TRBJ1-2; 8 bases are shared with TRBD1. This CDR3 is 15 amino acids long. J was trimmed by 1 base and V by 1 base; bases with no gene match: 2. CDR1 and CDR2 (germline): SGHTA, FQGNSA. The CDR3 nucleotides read TGTGCCAGCAGCTTAGAGACAGGGGTTAACTATGGCTACACCTTC. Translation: CASSLETGVNYGYTF.

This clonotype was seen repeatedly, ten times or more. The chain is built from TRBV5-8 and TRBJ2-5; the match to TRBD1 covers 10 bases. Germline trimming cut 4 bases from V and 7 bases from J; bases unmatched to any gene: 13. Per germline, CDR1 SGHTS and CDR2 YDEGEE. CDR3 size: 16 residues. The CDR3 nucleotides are TGTGCCAGCAGCCCAGTCGGGACAGGGGAAATCAGGACCCAGTACTTC. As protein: CASSPVGTGEIRTQYF.

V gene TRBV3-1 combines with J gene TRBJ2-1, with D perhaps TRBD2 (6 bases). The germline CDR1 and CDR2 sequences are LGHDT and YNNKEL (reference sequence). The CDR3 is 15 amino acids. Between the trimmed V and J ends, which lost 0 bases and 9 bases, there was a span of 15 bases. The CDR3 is CASSQDVRGRGEQFF. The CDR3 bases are TGTGCCAGCAGCCAAGATGTACGTGGGCGGGGTGAGCAGTTCTTC.

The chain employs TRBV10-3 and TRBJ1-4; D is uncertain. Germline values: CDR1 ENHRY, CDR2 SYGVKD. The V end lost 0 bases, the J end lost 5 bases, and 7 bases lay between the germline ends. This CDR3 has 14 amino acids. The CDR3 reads CAISESGNNEKLFF. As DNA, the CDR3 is TGTGCCATCAGTGAGTCCGGAAACAATGAAAAACTGTTTTTT.

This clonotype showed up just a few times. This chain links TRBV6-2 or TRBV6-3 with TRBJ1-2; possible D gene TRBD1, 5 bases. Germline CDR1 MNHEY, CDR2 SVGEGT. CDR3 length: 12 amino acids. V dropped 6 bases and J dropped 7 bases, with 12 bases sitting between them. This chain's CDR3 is CASSPGTPGYTF. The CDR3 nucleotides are TGTGCCAGCAGCCCCGGGACCCCTGGCTACACCTTC.

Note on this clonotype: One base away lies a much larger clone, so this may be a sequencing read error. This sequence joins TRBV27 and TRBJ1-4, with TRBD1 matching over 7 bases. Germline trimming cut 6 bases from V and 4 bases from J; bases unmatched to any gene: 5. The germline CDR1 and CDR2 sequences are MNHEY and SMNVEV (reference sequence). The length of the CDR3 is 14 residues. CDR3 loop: CASRRDRDNEKLFF. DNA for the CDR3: TGTGCCAGCAGACGCGACAGGGATAATGAAAAACTGTTTTTT.

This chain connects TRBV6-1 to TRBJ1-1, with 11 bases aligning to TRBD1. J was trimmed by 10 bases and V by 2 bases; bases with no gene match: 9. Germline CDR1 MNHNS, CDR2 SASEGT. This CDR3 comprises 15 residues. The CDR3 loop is CASSEFGTGGLRAFF. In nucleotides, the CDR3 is TGTGCCAGCAGTGAATTTGGGACAGGGGGTCTTCGAGCTTTCTTT.

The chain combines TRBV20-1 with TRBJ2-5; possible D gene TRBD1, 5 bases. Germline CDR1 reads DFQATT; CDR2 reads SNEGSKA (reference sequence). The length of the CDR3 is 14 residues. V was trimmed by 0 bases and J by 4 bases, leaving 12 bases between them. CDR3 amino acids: CSARDYSRVETQYF. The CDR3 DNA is TGCAGTGCTAGAGATTACAGCAGGGTAGAGACCCAGTACTTC.

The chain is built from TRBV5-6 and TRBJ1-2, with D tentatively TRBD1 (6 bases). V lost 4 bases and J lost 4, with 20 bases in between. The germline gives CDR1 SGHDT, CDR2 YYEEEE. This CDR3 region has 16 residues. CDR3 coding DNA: TGTGCCAGCAGCCCACAGGGAACCGGGCTATTCTATGGCTACACCTTC. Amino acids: CASSPQGTGLFYGYTF.

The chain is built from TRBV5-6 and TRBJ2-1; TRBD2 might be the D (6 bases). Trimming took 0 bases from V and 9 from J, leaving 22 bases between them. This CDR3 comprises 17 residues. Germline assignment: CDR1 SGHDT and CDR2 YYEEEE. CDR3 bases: TGTGCCAGCAGCTTGGGGCATGTAGCGGTCCAGGGTGGTGAGCAGTTCTTC. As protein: CASSLGHVAVQGGEQFF.

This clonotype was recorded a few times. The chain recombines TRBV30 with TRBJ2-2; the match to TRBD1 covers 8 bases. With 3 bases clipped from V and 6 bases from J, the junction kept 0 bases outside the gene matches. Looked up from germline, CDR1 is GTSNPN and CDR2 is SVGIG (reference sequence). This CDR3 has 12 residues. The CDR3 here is CAWRQGAGELFF. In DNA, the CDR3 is TGTGCCTGGAGACAGGGGGCCGGGGAGCTGTTTTTT.

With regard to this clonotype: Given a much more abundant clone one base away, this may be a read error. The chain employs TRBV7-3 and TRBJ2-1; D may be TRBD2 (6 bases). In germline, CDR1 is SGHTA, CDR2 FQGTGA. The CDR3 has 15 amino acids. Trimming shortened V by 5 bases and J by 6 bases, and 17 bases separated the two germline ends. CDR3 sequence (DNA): TGTGCCAGCAGCCCTCCTGGGGGGATAACCAATGAGCAGTTCTTC. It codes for CASSPPGGITNEQFF.

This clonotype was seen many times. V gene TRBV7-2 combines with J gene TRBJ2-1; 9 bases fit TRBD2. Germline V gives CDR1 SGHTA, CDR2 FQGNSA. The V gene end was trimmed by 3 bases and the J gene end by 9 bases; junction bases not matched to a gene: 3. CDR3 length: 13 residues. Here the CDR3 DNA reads TGTGCCAGCAGCTTGGGGACTAGCAGTGAGCAGTTCTTC. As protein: CASSLGTSSEQFF. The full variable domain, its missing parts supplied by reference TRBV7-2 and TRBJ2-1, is GAGVSQSPSNKVTEKGKDVELRCDPISGHTALYWYRQSLGQGLEFLIYFQGNSAPDKSGLPSDRFSAERTGGSVSTLTIQRTQQEDSAVYLCASSLGTSSEQFFGPGTRLTVL.

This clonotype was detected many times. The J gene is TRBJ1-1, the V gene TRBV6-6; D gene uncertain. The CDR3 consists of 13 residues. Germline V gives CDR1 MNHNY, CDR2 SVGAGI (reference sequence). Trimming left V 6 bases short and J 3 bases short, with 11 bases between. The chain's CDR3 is CASRNSGDTEAFF. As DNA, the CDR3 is TGTGCCAGCAGAAATAGCGGAGACACTGAAGCTTTCTTT.

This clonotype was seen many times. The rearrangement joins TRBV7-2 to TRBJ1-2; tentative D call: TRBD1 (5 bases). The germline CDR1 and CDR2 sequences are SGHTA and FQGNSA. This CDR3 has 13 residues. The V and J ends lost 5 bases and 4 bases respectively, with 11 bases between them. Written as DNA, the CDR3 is TGTGCCAGCAGCCGAATCGGGGGCTATGGCTACACCTTC. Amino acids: CASSRIGGYGYTF.

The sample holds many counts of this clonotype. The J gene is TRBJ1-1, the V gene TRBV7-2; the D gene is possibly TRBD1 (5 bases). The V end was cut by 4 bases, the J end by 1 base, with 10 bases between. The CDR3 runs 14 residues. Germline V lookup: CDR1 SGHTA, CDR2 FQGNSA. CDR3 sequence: CASSSGGTNTEAFF. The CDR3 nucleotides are TGTGCCAGCAGCTCCGGGGGGACGAACACTGAAGCTTTCTTT.

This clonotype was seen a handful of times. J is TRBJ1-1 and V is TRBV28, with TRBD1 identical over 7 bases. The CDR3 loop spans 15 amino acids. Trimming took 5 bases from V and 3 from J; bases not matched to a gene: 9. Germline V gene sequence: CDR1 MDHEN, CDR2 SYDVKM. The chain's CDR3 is CASSPTTGRDTEAFF. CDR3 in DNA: TGTGCCAGCAGTCCCACGACAGGGCGGGACACTGAAGCTTTCTTT.

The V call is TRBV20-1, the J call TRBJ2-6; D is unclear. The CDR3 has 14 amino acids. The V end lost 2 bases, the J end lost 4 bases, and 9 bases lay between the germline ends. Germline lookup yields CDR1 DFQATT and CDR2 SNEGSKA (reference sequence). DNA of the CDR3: TGCAGTGCTAGAAACAGAGCCGGGGCCAACGTCCTGACTTTC. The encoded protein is CSARNRAGANVLTF.

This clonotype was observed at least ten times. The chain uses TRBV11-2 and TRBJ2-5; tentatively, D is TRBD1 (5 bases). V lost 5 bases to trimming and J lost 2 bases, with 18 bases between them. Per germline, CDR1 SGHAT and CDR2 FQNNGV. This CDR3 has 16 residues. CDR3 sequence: CASSPQGLTEQETQYF. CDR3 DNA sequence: TGTGCCAGCAGCCCTCAGGGCCTGACAGAGCAAGAGACCCAGTACTTC.

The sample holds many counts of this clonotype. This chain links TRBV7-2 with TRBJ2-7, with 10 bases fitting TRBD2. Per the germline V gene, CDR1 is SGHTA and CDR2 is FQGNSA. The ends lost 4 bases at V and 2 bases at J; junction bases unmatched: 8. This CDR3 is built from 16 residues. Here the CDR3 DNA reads TGTGCCAGCAGCTCGCAGACTAGCGGGCGAACCTACGAGCAGTACTTC. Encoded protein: CASSSQTSGRTYEQYF.

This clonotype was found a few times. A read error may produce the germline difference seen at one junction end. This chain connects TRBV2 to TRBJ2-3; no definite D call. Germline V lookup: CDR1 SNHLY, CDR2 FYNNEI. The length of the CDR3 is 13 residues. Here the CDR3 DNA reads TGTGCCAGCAGGGAAGGACGCCCAGATACGCAGTATTTT. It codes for CASREGRPDTQYF.

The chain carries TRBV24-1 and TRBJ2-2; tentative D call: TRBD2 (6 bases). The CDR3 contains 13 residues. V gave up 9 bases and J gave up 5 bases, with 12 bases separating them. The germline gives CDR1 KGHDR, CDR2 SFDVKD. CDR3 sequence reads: CATRRAKTGELFF. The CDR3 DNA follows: TGTGCCACCCGGAGGGCCAAGACCGGGGAGCTGTTTTTT.

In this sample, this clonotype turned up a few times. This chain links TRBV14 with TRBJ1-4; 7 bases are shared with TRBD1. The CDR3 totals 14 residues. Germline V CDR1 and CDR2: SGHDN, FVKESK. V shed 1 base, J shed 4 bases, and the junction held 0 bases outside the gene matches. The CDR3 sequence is CASSQGDSNEKLFF. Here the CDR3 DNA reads TGTGCCAGCAGCCAAGGGGACAGTAATGAAAAACTGTTTTTT.

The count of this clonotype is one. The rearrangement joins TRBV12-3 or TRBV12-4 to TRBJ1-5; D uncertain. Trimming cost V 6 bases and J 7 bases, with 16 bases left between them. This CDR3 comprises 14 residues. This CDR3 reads CASSKDTLDQPQHF. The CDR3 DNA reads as TGTGCCAGCAGCAAAGACACCTTAGACCAGCCCCAGCATTTT.

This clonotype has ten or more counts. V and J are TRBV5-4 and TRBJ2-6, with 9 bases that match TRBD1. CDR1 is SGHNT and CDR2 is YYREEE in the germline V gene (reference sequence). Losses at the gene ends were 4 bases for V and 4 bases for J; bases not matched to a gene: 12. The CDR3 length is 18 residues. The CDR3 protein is CASSGGQGARGGANVLTF. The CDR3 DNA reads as TGTGCCAGCAGCGGGGGACAGGGCGCCAGGGGGGGGGCCAACGTCCTGACTTTC. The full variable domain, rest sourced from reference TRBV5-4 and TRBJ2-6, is ETGVTQSPTHLIKTRGQQVTLRCSSQSGHNTVSWYQQALGQGPQFIFQYYREEENGRGNFPPRFSGLQFPNYSSELNVNALELDDSALYLCASSGGQGARGGANVLTFGAGSRLTVL.

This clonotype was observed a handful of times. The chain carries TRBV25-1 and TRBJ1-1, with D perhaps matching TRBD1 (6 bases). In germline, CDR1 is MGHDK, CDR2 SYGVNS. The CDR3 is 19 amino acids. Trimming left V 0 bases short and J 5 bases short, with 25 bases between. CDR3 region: CASSEYITRGGDWETEAFF. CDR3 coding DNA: TGTGCCAGCAGTGAATATATAACGAGGGGGGGGGATTGGGAAACTGAAGCTTTCTTT.

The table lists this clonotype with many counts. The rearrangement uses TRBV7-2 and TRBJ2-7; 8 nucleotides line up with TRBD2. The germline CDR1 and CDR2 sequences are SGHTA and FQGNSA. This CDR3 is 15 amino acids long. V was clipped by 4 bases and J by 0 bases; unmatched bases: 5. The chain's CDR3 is CASSSGGGYSYEQYF. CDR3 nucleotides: TGTGCCAGCAGCTCGGGCGGGGGGTACTCCTACGAGCAGTACTTC.

The CDR3 spells CASSPQGTYGYTF. The CDR3 nucleotides read TGTGCCAGCAGTCCCCAGGGGACCTATGGCTACACCTTC. This chain connects TRBV6-8 to TRBJ1-2, with D perhaps matching TRBD1 (6 bases). Germline V lookup: CDR1 MNHGY, CDR2 SAAAGT. The CDR3 has 13 amino acids. Trimming took 5 bases from V and 4 from J, leaving 11 bases between them.

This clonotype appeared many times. CDR3 bases: TGTGCCAGCAGCCCCGGGTCGGAGGAGCCCTCCAATGAGCAGTTCTTC. Amino acid sequence: CASSPGSEEPSNEQFF. The rearrangement joins TRBV11-1 to TRBJ2-1, with D perhaps TRBD2 (5 bases). Trimming left V 5 bases short and J 6 bases short, with 20 bases between. This CDR3 has 16 amino acids. Germline loops: CDR1 SGHAT, CDR2 FQDESV (reference sequence). The full variable domain, with the rest looked up from reference TRBV11-1 and TRBJ2-1, is EAEVAQSPRYKITEKSQAVAFWCDPISGHATLYWYRQILGQGPELLVQFQDESVVDDSQLPKDRFSAERLKGVDSTLKIQPAELGDSAMYLCASSPGSEEPSNEQFFGPGTRLTVL.